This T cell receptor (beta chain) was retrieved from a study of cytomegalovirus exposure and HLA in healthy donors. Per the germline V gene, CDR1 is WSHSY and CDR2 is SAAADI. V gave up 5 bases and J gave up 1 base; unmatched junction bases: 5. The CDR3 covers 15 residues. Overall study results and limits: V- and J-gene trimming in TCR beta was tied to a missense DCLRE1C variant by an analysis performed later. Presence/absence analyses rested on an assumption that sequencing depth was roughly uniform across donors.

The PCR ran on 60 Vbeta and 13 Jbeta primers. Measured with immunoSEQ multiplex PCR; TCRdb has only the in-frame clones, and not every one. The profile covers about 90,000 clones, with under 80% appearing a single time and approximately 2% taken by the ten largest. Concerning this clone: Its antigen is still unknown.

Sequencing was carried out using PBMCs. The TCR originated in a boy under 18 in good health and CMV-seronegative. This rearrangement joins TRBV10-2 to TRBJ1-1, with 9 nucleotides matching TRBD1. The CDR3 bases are TGCGCCAGCAGTAGAGGACAGGGGCAGAACACTGAAGCTTTCTTT. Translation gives CASSRGQGQNTEAFF.